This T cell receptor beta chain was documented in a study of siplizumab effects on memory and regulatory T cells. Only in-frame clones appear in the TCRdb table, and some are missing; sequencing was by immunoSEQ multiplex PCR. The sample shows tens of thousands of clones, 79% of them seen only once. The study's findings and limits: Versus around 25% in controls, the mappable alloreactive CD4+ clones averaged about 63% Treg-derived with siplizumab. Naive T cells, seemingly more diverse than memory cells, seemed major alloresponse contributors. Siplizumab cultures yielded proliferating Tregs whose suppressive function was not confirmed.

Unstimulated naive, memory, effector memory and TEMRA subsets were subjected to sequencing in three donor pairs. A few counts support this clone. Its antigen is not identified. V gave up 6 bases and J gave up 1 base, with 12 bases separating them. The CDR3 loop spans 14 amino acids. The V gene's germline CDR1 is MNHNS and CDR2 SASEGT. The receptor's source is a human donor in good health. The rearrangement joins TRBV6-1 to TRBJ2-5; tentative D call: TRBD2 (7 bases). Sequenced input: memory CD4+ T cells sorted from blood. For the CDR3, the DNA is TGTGCCAGCAGGGTGGGGGGGCCCCAAGAGACCCAGTACTTC. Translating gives CASRVGGPQETQYF.